Below, 26 T cell receptor beta chains from the same sample are listed, as sequenced in a study of regulatory T cells in long-lasting Graves disease. Combining iRepertoire HTBI primers with Arm-PCR of CDR3 regions, the authors built TCR beta libraries. TCRdb re-derived calls from the multiplex PCR reads in MiXCR, one entry per CDR3 protein. The table includes approximately 210,000 distinct CDR3 sequences, about 16% detected once. Time point denoted: newly diagnosed GD, antithyroid drugs for less than 3 months. Generation of the TCR library employed RNA extracted from PBMCs. The sequencing used peripheral blood mononuclear cells (PBMCs), collected at new diagnosis, from a patient treated with antithyroid drugs. The receptors were gathered from a female donor with Graves disease.

The CDR3 DNA follows: TGCGCCAGCAGCCAGGAAACCGGGACGAAGTTAGCGTATGAAAAACTGTTTTTT. Protein product: CASSQETGTKLAYEKLFF. V gene TRBV4-1 combines with J gene TRBJ1-4; TRBD1 is a possible D gene (5 bases). V gave up 3 bases and J gave up 6 bases, with 23 bases separating them. CDR3 length: 18 amino acids. Germline CDR1 is MGHRA and CDR2 is YSYEKL.

This clonotype appeared many times. CDR3 sequence reads: CAWSMTGVGNTIYF. The CDR3 DNA reads TGTGCCTGGAGTATGACAGGAGTAGGAAACACCATATATTTT. The gene calls are TRBV30 and TRBJ1-3; a weak D match, TRBD1 (6 bases). The length of the CDR3 is 14 residues. V dropped 2 bases and J dropped 4 bases, with 12 bases sitting between them. CDR1 and CDR2 from the germline V gene are GTSNPN and SVGIG (reference sequence).

This clonotype has at least ten counts. The rearrangement uses TRBV6-1 and TRBJ2-1; TRBD2 agrees at 12 bases. The V segment lost 6 bases and the J segment 3 bases; nucleotides outside the gene matches: 3. Per the germline V gene, CDR1 is MNHNS and CDR2 is SASEGT. This CDR3 is 15 amino acids long. The CDR3 is CASRPLAGGYNEQFF. The CDR3 nucleotides are TGTGCCAGCAGACCACTAGCGGGAGGCTACAATGAGCAGTTCTTC.

This clonotype was observed at least ten times. The chain has TRBV12-3 or TRBV12-4 and TRBJ1-2; no clear D. V was trimmed by 2 bases and J by 4 bases, leaving 8 bases between them. There are 13 residues in the CDR3. CDR3 coding DNA: TGTGCCAGCAGTTTAAGGCAATTCTATGGCTACACCTTC. It translates to CASSLRQFYGYTF.

A few counts support this clonotype. Here the CDR3 DNA reads TGTGCCAGCAGTTACAGGGGGCGCGTCTACGAGCAGTACTTC. It encodes CASSYRGRVYEQYF. The chain carries TRBV6-5 and TRBJ2-7; 7 nucleotides match TRBD1. Germline trimming cut 2 bases from V and 3 bases from J; bases unmatched to any gene: 4. The CDR3 is 14 residues long. Germline V gene data show CDR1 as MNHEY and CDR2 as SVGAGI.

This clonotype has a count of ten or more. The chain uses TRBV11-3 and TRBJ2-1, with 7 positions matching TRBD2. V dropped 5 bases and J dropped 4; count of bases not matched to a gene: 11. This CDR3 has 16 amino acids. Germline lookup yields CDR1 SGHNT and CDR2 YENEEA. This chain's CDR3 is CASSPYRLADYNEQFF. The CDR3 coding sequence is TGTGCCAGCAGCCCATACCGCCTAGCGGATTACAATGAGCAGTTCTTC.

The sample holds a few counts of this clonotype. This chain connects TRBV20-1 to TRBJ2-7; possible D gene TRBD1, 5 bases. V lost 1 base and J lost 6, with 16 bases in between. Germline V CDR1 and CDR2: DFQATT, SNEGSKA (reference sequence). The CDR3 runs 14 residues. The CDR3 region is CSARGGRVPTEQYF. The DNA for the CDR3 is TGCAGTGCTAGAGGCGGCAGGGTTCCTACCGAGCAGTACTTC.

Ten or more counts support this clonotype. The V and J genes are TRBV19 and TRBJ2-3, with 15 bases fitting TRBD2. The V and J ends lost 0 bases and 6 bases, in that order; junction bases with no gene match: 7. Germline CDR1 and CDR2: LNHDA and SQIVND (reference sequence). This CDR3 contains 18 residues. The DNA for the CDR3 is TGTGCCAGTAGTATAGATCTCTGGACTAGCGGGAGGGAGGATACGCAGTATTTT. It specifies CASSIDLWTSGREDTQYF.

This clonotype was counted many times. The V call is TRBV24-1, the J call TRBJ2-5; TRBD2 aligns across 8 bases. The CDR3 length is 16 residues. Germline V CDR1 and CDR2: KGHDR, SFDVKD. V shed 4 bases and J 1 base; nucleotides not matched to a gene: 7. The CDR3 is CATSENAGGRQETQYF. The CDR3 bases are TGTGCCACCAGTGAAAATGCGGGAGGACGCCAAGAGACCCAGTACTTC.

This clonotype was found many times. The rearrangement links TRBV30 to TRBJ2-1, with 8 bases identical to TRBD1. The CDR3 loop spans 15 amino acids. The J segment lost 6 bases and the V segment lost 1 base, leaving 8 bases of the junction unmatched. Germline V gene sequence: CDR1 GTSNPN, CDR2 SVGIG (reference sequence). The CDR3 nucleotides are TGTGCCTGGAGTGGGTGGCAGGGGGCCGGCAATGAGCAGTTCTTC. It codes for CAWSGWQGAGNEQFF.

Concerning this clonotype: Being one base from a much bigger clone, this may be a read error. The gene calls are TRBV5-4 and TRBJ2-7; weak D call: TRBD1 (7 bases). Germline CDR1 is SGHNT and CDR2 is YYREEE (reference sequence). This CDR3 is built from 13 residues. The CDR3 is CASSSQGGDEQCF. In DNA form, the CDR3 reads TGTGCCAGCAGTAGTCAGGGGGGCGACGAGCAGTGCTTC.

The chain joins TRBV2 to TRBJ1-5, with D unclear. The V gene lost 10 bases and the J gene lost 5 bases, with 24 bases spanning the gap. CDR1 and CDR2 from the germline V gene are SNHLY and FYNNEI. The CDR3 is 16 amino acids. CDR3 sequence (DNA): TGTGCCAATACACGGACGGTAACGAAGGGCGATCAGCCCCAGCATTTT. Translated, it gives CANTRTVTKGDQPQHF.

This sequence joins TRBV24-1 and TRBJ2-2, with no clear D. The CDR3 contains 14 residues. Between the trimmed V and J ends, which lost 3 bases and 6 bases, there was a span of 10 bases. Germline CDR1 reads KGHDR; CDR2 reads SFDVKD. The CDR3 is CATSDPTGPGELFF. The CDR3 nucleotides are TGTGCCACCAGTGATCCAACGGGCCCCGGGGAGCTGTTTTTT.

Concerning this clonotype itself: A much larger clone lies one base from this, so it may be a read error. The limits of the CDR3 on the DNA are not certain, so only TCRdb's listed CDR3 is given. The chain carries TRBV7-8 and TRBJ1-4; the tabulated D call, TRBD1, remains unverified against the DNA. The CDR3 is 18 amino acids long, termini counted. From germline, CDR1 is SGHVS and CDR2 FQNEAQ. The CDR3 loop reads CASSLVGGGAATNEKLYF.

This clonotype was detected ten times or more. The rearrangement joins TRBV4-1 to TRBJ1-5; perhaps TRBD1 as D (5 bases). CDR1 is MGHRA, CDR2 YSYEKL, per germline. The CDR3 loop spans 14 amino acids. The V end was cut by 3 bases, the J end by 4 bases, with 10 bases between. CDR3 protein: CASSHEGTNQPQHF. CDR3 bases: TGCGCCAGCAGCCATGAGGGGACGAATCAGCCCCAGCATTTT.

Turning to this clonotype: A much larger clone is a single base away; this may be a read error. This rearrangement joins TRBV12-3 or TRBV12-4 to TRBJ2-7; D unclear. V shed 8 bases and J shed 0 bases, with 17 bases lying between them. The CDR3 has 15 amino acids. Written as DNA, the CDR3 is TGTGCCAGCTGTCTAGAGACTCTGAGCTCCTACGAGCAGTACTTC. Its protein is CASCLETLSSYEQYF.

This clonotype was picked up one time. This chain joins TRBV20-1 and TRBJ2-7, with 16 bases matching TRBD2. This CDR3 is built from 19 residues. The junction had 13 bases not matched to a gene; V was cut back by 1 base and J by 4 bases. In germline, CDR1 is DFQATT, CDR2 SNEGSKA (reference sequence). The CDR3 nucleotides read TGCAGTGCTAGAGCCTTCGTAGGGACTAGCGGGAGGGCCGGGTACGAGCAGTACTTC. It translates to CSARAFVGTSGRAGYEQYF.

This clonotype was counted at least ten times. This chain connects TRBV7-3 to TRBJ2-3; D is possibly TRBD2 (6 bases). The CDR3 is 14 residues long. Trimming cost V 2 bases and J 4 bases, with 10 bases left between them. The germline V gene has CDR1 SGHTA and CDR2 FQGTGA. CDR3 loop: CASSLGTQPDTQYF. The DNA for the CDR3 is TGTGCCAGCAGCTTAGGGACTCAGCCAGATACGCAGTATTTT.

This clonotype occurred a few times. The chain joins TRBV4-2 to TRBJ2-1, with D tentatively TRBD2 (6 bases). Germline values: CDR1 LGHNA, CDR2 YNFKEQ. The CDR3 loop spans 15 amino acids. The V end was cut by 7 bases, the J end by 4 bases, with 17 bases between. CDR3 residues: CASTQPGENYNEQFF. In DNA, the CDR3 is TGTGCCAGCACCCAGCCGGGAGAGAATTACAATGAGCAGTTCTTC.

Ten or more counts support this clonotype. J is TRBJ1-6 and V is TRBV19, with D possibly being TRBD1 (6 bases). Per the germline V gene, CDR1 is LNHDA and CDR2 is SQIVND (reference sequence). This CDR3 region has 14 residues. Trimming removed 6 bases from V and 5 bases from J, with 11 bases in between. CDR3 sequence reads: CASRPGQDNSPLHF. Here the CDR3 DNA reads TGTGCCAGTAGACCGGGACAAGATAATTCACCCCTCCACTTT.

This clonotype was detected ten times or more. The DNA of the CDR3 is TGTGCCTGGACTCCAGGGCAGGGGGACTATGGCTACACCTTC. Translation gives CAWTPGQGDYGYTF. This chain joins TRBV30 and TRBJ1-2, with 7 positions matching TRBD1. Trimming at V came to 4 bases and at J to 3 bases, leaving 8 bases not matched to a gene. Germline assignment: CDR1 GTSNPN and CDR2 SVGIG (reference sequence). The CDR3 loop spans 14 amino acids.

This clonotype was seen ten or more times. The chain carries TRBV10-3 and TRBJ2-1, with a weak D call TRBD2 (5 bases). This CDR3 spans 13 amino acids. The V end was cut by 3 bases, the J end by 7 bases, with 10 bases between. The germline V gene encodes CDR1 ENHRY and CDR2 SYGVKD. The CDR3 sequence: CAISESGGNEQFF. For the CDR3, the DNA is TGTGCCATCAGTGAATCGGGCGGGAATGAGCAGTTCTTC.

This clonotype was observed at least ten times. The rearrangement links TRBV12-3 or TRBV12-4 to TRBJ1-5; D remains ambiguous. This CDR3 comprises 13 residues. V was cut by 4 bases and J by 5 bases, with 9 bases left in between. CDR3 loop: CASSSRNDQPQHF. The CDR3 region has the DNA TGTGCCAGCAGTTCCCGTAATGATCAGCCCCAGCATTTT.

This clonotype was recorded at least ten times. This chain connects TRBV6-2 or TRBV6-3 to TRBJ2-1, with TRBD1 as a possible D gene (6 bases). V dropped 8 bases and J dropped 9 bases, with 20 bases sitting between them. Germline values: CDR1 MNHEY, CDR2 SVGEGT. The CDR3 length is 14 residues. The CDR3, as DNA: TGTGCCAGCTTAGGAGGAAATCAGGGGAGTGAGCAGTTCTTC. Translated, it gives CASLGGNQGSEQFF.

This clonotype occurred many times. V is TRBV30 and J is TRBJ2-3; TRBD2 aligns across 7 bases. In germline, CDR1 is GTSNPN, CDR2 SVGIG (reference sequence). This CDR3 comprises 15 residues. The V and J ends lost 0 bases and 3 bases, in that order; junction bases with no gene match: 6. CDR3 residues: CAWSVGLVRTDTQYF. In DNA, the CDR3 is TGTGCCTGGAGTGTAGGACTAGTACGAACAGATACGCAGTATTTT.

There are many counts of this clonotype. The genes are TRBV27 and TRBJ2-5; D call uncertain. Germline lookup yields CDR1 MNHEY and CDR2 SMNVEV (reference sequence). Trimming took 3 bases from V and 5 from J, leaving 10 bases between them. CDR3 length equals 13 residues. The CDR3 sequence is CASSFGIWETQYF. CDR3 in DNA: TGTGCCAGCAGTTTCGGCATTTGGGAGACCCAGTACTTC.